Below, 20 T cell receptor beta chains from the same sample are listed, as sequenced in a study of beta chain features in type 1 diabetes. The sequenced template was cDNA made from the entire isolated RNA. Data came from immunoSEQ multiplex PCR; TCRdb stores just in-frame clones and leaves some out. The sample lists 130,000 or so clones, about 9.7% occurring once. The sample was central memory CD4+ T cells from blood. Receptors originate from a woman between 35 and 50 years old in good health.

This clone has a handful of counts. The chain combines TRBV10-3 with TRBJ2-7; TRBD1 matches 11 bases. Per germline, CDR1 ENHRY and CDR2 SYGVKD. Losses at the gene ends were 0 bases for V and 5 bases for J; bases not matched to a gene: 3. This CDR3 contains 15 residues. The CDR3 protein is CAISESGQGGHEQYF. The CDR3 DNA sequence: TGTGCCATCAGTGAGTCGGGACAGGGGGGTCACGAGCAGTACTTC.

Many counts were recorded for this clone. J is TRBJ1-6 and V is TRBV7-9; D not certain. V lost 6 bases, J lost 8 bases, and 20 bases lay in between. Germline V gene data show CDR1 as SEHNR and CDR2 as FQNEAQ (reference sequence). This CDR3 spans 16 amino acids. The CDR3 reads CASSYRGRGMDSPLHF. The CDR3 region has the DNA TGTGCCAGCAGTTACCGCGGACGAGGGATGGATTCACCCCTCCACTTT. Full variable domain (outside the CDR3, taken from reference TRBV7-9 and TRBJ1-6): DTGVSQNPRHKITKRGQNVTFRCDPISEHNRLYWYRQTLGQGPEFLTYFQNEAQLEKSRLLSDRFSAERPKGSFSTLEIQRTEQGDSAMYLCASSYRGRGMDSPLHFGNGTRLTVT.

A few counts support this clone. The chain couples TRBV4-3 to TRBJ2-2, with 11 bases identical to TRBD2. Trimming took 0 bases from V and 7 from J; bases not matched to a gene: 4. The V gene's germline CDR1 is LGHNA and CDR2 YSLEER. This CDR3 has 16 residues. The CDR3 loop reads CASSQDASGGSGELFF. The CDR3 DNA reads TGCGCCAGCAGCCAAGATGCTAGCGGGGGGAGCGGGGAGCTGTTTTTT.

The table lists this clone with a few counts. This chain uses TRBV7-2 with TRBJ2-7; TRBD1 might be the D (6 bases). CDR3 length: 17 residues. Germline CDR1 and CDR2: SGHTA and FQGNSA. The V end was cut by 5 bases, the J end by 0 bases, with 20 bases between. The CDR3, as DNA: TGTGCCAGCAGCGTTAAATCGGGACACCTACCCTCCTACGAGCAGTACTTC. This codes for CASSVKSGHLPSYEQYF.

J is TRBJ1-1 and V is TRBV6-5; D is perhaps TRBD1 (5 bases). The V end lost 6 bases, the J end lost 5 bases, and 13 bases lay between the germline ends. The germline CDR1 and CDR2 sequences are MNHEY and SVGAGI. This CDR3 has 13 amino acids. The CDR3 sequence: CASRRGHTTEAFF. The CDR3 region has the DNA TGTGCCAGCAGAAGGGGCCATACGACTGAAGCTTTCTTT.

This chain uses TRBV4-3 with TRBJ2-5; perhaps TRBD1 as D (5 bases). Germline CDR1 is LGHNA and CDR2 is YSLEER. Trimming stripped 1 base from V and 5 bases from J, with 17 bases between. This CDR3 comprises 16 residues. This CDR3 reads CASSQGLSQWGETQYF. The CDR3 DNA reads as TGCGCCAGCAGCCAAGGTCTGTCCCAGTGGGGCGAGACCCAGTACTTC.

This clone was counted only a few times. J is TRBJ1-1 and V is TRBV6-1; 8 bases agree with TRBD1. The CDR3 loop spans 15 amino acids. Germline V CDR1 and CDR2: MNHNS, SASEGT. Trimming cost V 6 bases and J 0 bases; bases outside gene matches: 6. The CDR3 loop is CASSDGQGMNTEAFF. Written as DNA, the CDR3 is TGTGCCAGCAGCGATGGACAGGGAATGAACACTGAAGCTTTCTTT.

The gene calls are TRBV5-1 and TRBJ2-3; 11 nucleotides match TRBD2. The CDR3 consists of 17 residues. V dropped 3 bases and J dropped 0; count of bases not matched to a gene: 6. Per the germline V gene, CDR1 is SGHRS and CDR2 is YFSETQ. This CDR3 is CASSSLAGGPSTDTQYF. The CDR3 bases are TGCGCCAGCAGCTCCTTAGCGGGGGGGCCAAGCACAGATACGCAGTATTTT.

This clone was observed a few times. The chain recombines TRBV13 with TRBJ1-5, with 11 positions matching TRBD1. Germline-derived CDR1 and CDR2 are PRHDT and FYEKMQ (reference sequence). The CDR3 spans 16 residues. V lost 5 bases and J lost 4; bases outside the gene matches: 7. The CDR3 sequence: CASSQAGTGGNQPQHF. The CDR3 region has the DNA TGTGCCAGCAGCCAGGCGGGGACAGGGGGAAATCAGCCCCAGCATTTT.

The V gene is TRBV5-1, the J gene TRBJ1-1; D may be TRBD1 (5 bases). The CDR3 has 17 amino acids. The germline V gene encodes CDR1 SGHRS and CDR2 YFSETQ. The V gene lost 3 bases and the J gene lost 5 bases, with 23 bases spanning the gap. CDR3 DNA sequence: TGCGCCAGCAGCTGGGCGGCCCAGGGAACGGCTGGGACTGAAGCTTTCTTT. Its translation: CASSWAAQGTAGTEAFF. Together with reference TRBV5-1 and TRBJ1-1, the CDR3 gives the full variable domain: KAGVTQTPRYLIKTRGQQVTLSCSPISGHRSVSWYQQTPGQGLQFLFEYFSETQRNKGNFPGRFSGRQFSNSRSEMNVSTLELGDSALYLCASSWAAQGTAGTEAFFGQGTRLTVV.

This clone has only a few counts. DNA for the CDR3: TGTGCCAGCAGTTCCCAAACATTCTACGAGCAGTACTTC. Residues: CASSSQTFYEQYF. The chain uses TRBV6-5 and TRBJ2-7; D remains unclear. CDR3 length: 13 amino acids. Germline assignment: CDR1 MNHEY and CDR2 SVGAGI. The V gene lost 4 bases and the J gene lost 3 bases, with 10 bases spanning the gap.

The table lists this clone with a few counts. The chain recombines TRBV9 with TRBJ1-2, with TRBD1 matching 7 bases. From germline, CDR1 is SGDLS and CDR2 YYNGEE. V gave up 0 bases and J gave up 5 bases; unmatched junction bases: 4. This CDR3 contains 14 residues. CDR3: CASSVGQGEYGYTF. The CDR3 nucleotides read TGTGCCAGCAGCGTAGGGCAGGGGGAGTATGGCTACACCTTC.

V and J are TRBV2 and TRBJ2-1; 9 positions agree with TRBD2. Trimming at V came to 7 bases and at J to 5 bases, leaving 12 bases not matched to a gene. The CDR3 is 16 residues long. Germline CDR1 SNHLY, CDR2 FYNNEI. CDR3 protein: CASKRWELAGDNEQFF. The CDR3 DNA is TGTGCCAGCAAAAGGTGGGAACTAGCGGGCGACAATGAGCAGTTCTTC.

This clone was detected a few times. This chain joins TRBV18 and TRBJ2-3; TRBD2 aligns across 7 bases. The CDR3 runs 14 residues. Looked up from germline, CDR1 is KGHSH and CDR2 is LQKENI. The trim removed 8 bases at V and 4 bases at J, leaving 9 bases unmatched. CDR3 residues: CASTDRGEADTQYF. The CDR3 DNA sequence: TGTGCCAGCACCGACCGGGGGGAAGCAGATACGCAGTATTTT.

This clone has a handful of counts. The genes are TRBV5-6 and TRBJ1-2, with TRBD1 matching over 10 bases. From germline, CDR1 is SGHDT and CDR2 YYEEEE. The CDR3 runs 14 residues. V shed 5 bases and J 7 bases; nucleotides not matched to a gene: 8. The CDR3 sequence is CASSSMGQGFGYTF. CDR3 DNA sequence: TGTGCCAGCAGTAGTATGGGACAGGGGTTTGGCTACACCTTC.

This clone showed up just a few times. The V gene is TRBV2, the J gene TRBJ2-3; 12 nucleotides line up with TRBD2. The CDR3 sequence is 16 residues long. V was pared by 6 bases and J by 3 bases, with 7 bases of the junction left unmatched. Germline-derived CDR1 and CDR2 are SNHLY and FYNNEI. CDR3 in amino acids: CASSLGLAGMTDTQYF. The CDR3 DNA reads TGTGCCAGCAGCCTCGGACTAGCGGGGATGACAGATACGCAGTATTTT.

The V gene is TRBV5-1, the J gene TRBJ2-7, with TRBD1 as a possible D gene (5 bases). This CDR3 spans 16 amino acids. Germline loops: CDR1 SGHRS, CDR2 YFSETQ. V was shortened by 4 bases and J by 2 bases, with 19 bases between the two germline ends. The CDR3 DNA reads as TGCGCCAGCAGCCTAGACGGACAAAGCCGCACCTACGAGCAGTACTTC. Protein product: CASSLDGQSRTYEQYF.

This clone was recorded a few times. The V gene is TRBV7-8, the J gene TRBJ2-6; D is possibly TRBD2 (6 bases). V dropped 0 bases and J dropped 0 bases, with 18 bases sitting between them. CDR3 size: 20 residues. Germline-derived CDR1 and CDR2 are SGHVS and FQNEAQ. CDR3 loop: CASSLAPGLGRISGANVLTF. The CDR3, as DNA: TGTGCCAGCAGCTTAGCGCCGGGATTGGGGAGGATCTCTGGGGCCAACGTCCTGACTTTC.

The chain has TRBV18 and TRBJ1-1; tentative D call: TRBD1 (6 bases). The CDR3 length is 15 residues. Per the germline V gene, CDR1 is KGHSH and CDR2 is LQKENI. V was cut by 2 bases and J by 6 bases, with 16 bases left in between. CDR3 sequence reads: CASSPVQGSGSEAFF. CDR3 nucleotides: TGTGCCAGCTCACCAGTGCAGGGGTCTGGTTCTGAAGCTTTCTTT.

V and J are TRBV29-1 and TRBJ2-2; 8 bases map to TRBD1. Losses at the gene ends were 6 bases for V and 4 bases for J; bases not matched to a gene: 4. Per germline, CDR1 SQVTM and CDR2 ANQGSEA. This CDR3 has 13 amino acids. The CDR3 loop reads CSVRTGTTGELFF. The CDR3 DNA follows: TGCAGCGTCAGGACAGGGACCACCGGGGAGCTGTTTTTT.